The 24 T cell receptor beta chains presented below share a single source sample, sequenced in a study of PD-1 blockade in classical Hodgkin lymphoma (dated by TCRdb to the early 2020s). To prepare the library, the immunoSEQ multiplex PCR assay was applied. TCRdb carries this immuneACCESS record with in-frame sequences only. Its versions omit some clonotypes, under half of them owing to an unresolved V gene in the studies checked, with the rest unexplained. This sample holds fewer than 90,000 clones; under 95% were observed only once. The top ten constitute under 9.5% of the sample. Taken with the paper, the label for time point translates to: cycle 1 day 1 (C1D1), immediately before nivolumab initiation. All trial patients had relapsed after autologous stem cell transplantation, with cohorts A, B and C differing in prior brentuximab vedotin exposure. The material sequenced was peripheral blood mononuclear cells (PBMCs), taken at baseline. The receptor set was obtained from a human donor with classical Hodgkin lymphoma.

The chain has TRBV19 and TRBJ1-3; tentatively, D is TRBD1 (5 bases). Trimming cost V 7 bases and J 0 bases, with 13 bases left between them. The germline gives CDR1 LNHDA, CDR2 SQIVND (reference sequence). The CDR3 is made up of 15 amino acids. DNA of the CDR3: TGTGCCAGTACCCTGGGGGGTTACTCTGGAAACACCATATATTTT. Residues: CASTLGGYSGNTIYF.

The V call is TRBV28, the J call TRBJ2-5, with 7 positions matching TRBD1. CDR1 MDHEN and CDR2 SYDVKM come from the germline V gene. The CDR3 is 14 amino acids. With 6 bases clipped from V and 2 bases from J, the junction kept 6 bases outside the gene matches. The CDR3 sequence: CASRRGTDQETQYF. Written as DNA, the CDR3 is TGTGCCAGCAGGCGTGGGACAGATCAAGAGACCCAGTACTTC.

This rearrangement joins TRBV6-5 to TRBJ2-7; D may match TRBD1 or TRBD2 (7 bases each). The germline gives CDR1 MNHEY, CDR2 SVGAGI. This CDR3 region has 14 residues. V was clipped by 5 bases and J by 4 bases, with 15 bases between them. CDR3 residues: CASSPYQGGYEQYF. In DNA, the CDR3 is TGTGCCAGCAGTCCATACCAGGGGGGGTACGAGCAGTACTTC.

This chain uses TRBV10-3 with TRBJ1-2; D gene ambiguous. V was trimmed by 7 bases and J by 0 bases, leaving 3 bases between them. The CDR3 spans 11 residues. The V gene's germline CDR1 is ENHRY and CDR2 SYGVKD. The CDR3 DNA is TGTGCCATCACTGCTAACTATGGCTACACCTTC. This codes for CAITANYGYTF.

This clone was seen just once. The CDR3 region is CASSLDISGSSNQPQHF. CDR3 DNA sequence: TGTGCCAGCAGCTTAGATATATCGGGATCTAGCAATCAGCCCCAGCATTTT. The chain couples TRBV11-3 to TRBJ1-5; D unresolved. In germline, CDR1 is SGHNT, CDR2 YENEEA. Trimming removed 0 bases at V and 0 bases at J, with 12 bases between. The length of the CDR3 is 17 residues.

The V call is TRBV9, the J call TRBJ1-2, with D tentatively TRBD1 (6 bases). V was clipped by 0 bases and J by 6 bases, with 12 bases between them. CDR1 is SGDLS and CDR2 is YYNGEE in the germline V gene. The CDR3 runs 14 residues. DNA for the CDR3: TGTGCCAGCAGCGTAGATTCTCGGGGGCATGGCTACACCTTC. Translation: CASSVDSRGHGYTF.

The rearrangement joins TRBV6-6 to TRBJ2-1; either TRBD1 or TRBD2 may supply D (5 bases each). V was shortened by 6 bases and J by 9 bases, with 15 bases between the two germline ends. The CDR3 runs 13 residues. Germline CDR1 is MNHNY and CDR2 is SVGAGI (reference sequence). The CDR3 nucleotides read TGTGCCAGCAGCTCCGCAGGGACGGGTGAGCAGTTCTTC. Protein product: CASSSAGTGEQFF.

J is TRBJ2-1 and V is TRBV6-6, with unresolved D. Germline V gene lookup returns CDR1 MNHNY and CDR2 SVGAGI (reference sequence). The CDR3 has 12 amino acids. The V end lost 5 bases, the J end lost 13 bases, and 15 bases lay between the germline ends. The CDR3 region is CASSTSPDPQFF. The DNA of the CDR3 is TGTGCCAGCAGTACCTCTCCGGATCCCCAGTTCTTC.

The chain has TRBV27 and TRBJ1-5, with D uncertain. The V end lost 4 bases, the J end lost 4 bases, and 11 bases lay between the germline ends. This CDR3 is built from 14 residues. Germline assignment: CDR1 MNHEY and CDR2 SMNVEV (reference sequence). The CDR3 sequence is CASSSPGPNQPQHF. The DNA for the CDR3 is TGTGCCAGCAGTTCCCCCGGACCAAATCAGCCCCAGCATTTT.

The rearrangement uses TRBV5-1 and TRBJ2-3, with 12 bases aligning to TRBD2. The V and J ends lost 0 bases and 6 bases, in that order; junction bases with no gene match: 5. The CDR3 is made up of 16 amino acids. Germline V CDR1 and CDR2: SGHRS, YFSETQ. CDR3 amino acids: CASSLDTSGGPDTQYF. The CDR3 DNA is TGCGCCAGCAGCTTGGATACTAGCGGGGGGCCGGATACGCAGTATTTT.

This chain uses TRBV6-1 with TRBJ2-1; D is perhaps TRBD1 (6 bases). The V gene's germline CDR1 is MNHNS and CDR2 SASEGT. V was pared by 1 base and J by 8 bases, with 9 bases between. The CDR3 runs to 13 residues. CDR3 coding DNA: TGTGCCAGCAGTGAAGTGGACAGAGATGAGCAGTTCTTC. Its translation is CASSEVDRDEQFF.

This chain uses TRBV5-6 with TRBJ2-5; D is possibly TRBD1 (5 bases). V was trimmed by 1 base and J by 2 bases, leaving 9 bases between them. This CDR3 contains 14 residues. Germline CDR1 SGHDT, CDR2 YYEEEE. Here the CDR3 reads CASSLKTVQETQYF. CDR3 DNA: TGTGCCAGCAGCTTGAAGACAGTTCAAGAGACCCAGTACTTC.

J is TRBJ2-4 and V is TRBV2, with a tentative D call TRBD1 (5 bases). The V end was cut by 4 bases, the J end by 8 bases, with 12 bases between. Germline V gene data show CDR1 as SNHLY and CDR2 as FYNNEI. The CDR3 covers 13 residues. The CDR3 here is CASSGTGGDIQYF. In DNA, the CDR3 is TGTGCCAGCAGTGGAACAGGTGGAGACATTCAGTACTTC.

The chain uses TRBV30 and TRBJ1-4; a weak D match, TRBD1 (6 bases). The germline V gene encodes CDR1 GTSNPN and CDR2 SVGIG (reference sequence). The CDR3 loop spans 12 amino acids. The ends were cut back, 4 bases at V and 16 bases at J, with 19 bases in the middle. This CDR3 reads CAWNHRDKNTFF. DNA of the CDR3: TGTGCCTGGAATCACCGGGACAAAAATACGTTTTTT.

The chain recombines TRBV19 with TRBJ1-5, with a possible D match to TRBD1 (5 bases). Trimming took off 6 bases at V and 15 bases at J, with 15 bases between the two ends. The CDR3 sequence is 11 residues long. The germline gives CDR1 LNHDA, CDR2 SQIVND (reference sequence). The CDR3 nucleotides are TGTGCCAGTAGGCACCGACAGTGGTGGCATTTT. It translates to CASRHRQWWHF.

This chain connects TRBV4-3 to TRBJ2-7; no definite D call. This CDR3 region has 14 residues. V dropped 0 bases and J dropped 3 bases, with 9 bases sitting between them. Germline loops: CDR1 LGHNA, CDR2 YSLEER. CDR3 in amino acids: CASSQDRSYYEQYF. CDR3 DNA: TGCGCCAGCAGCCAAGATAGATCTTACTACGAGCAGTACTTC.

The gene calls are TRBV7-9 and TRBJ2-7, with D maybe TRBD2 (5 bases). Trimming left V 2 bases short and J 6 bases short, with 14 bases between. Germline V CDR1 and CDR2: SEHNR, FQNEAQ (reference sequence). The CDR3 extends over 14 amino acids. CDR3 DNA: TGTGCCAGCAGCTTATTGGGAGAATCGGGCGAGCAGTACTTC. This sequence encodes CASSLLGESGEQYF. Supplemented by reference TRBV7-9 and TRBJ2-7, the full variable domain reads DTGVSQNPRHKITKRGQNVTFRCDPISEHNRLYWYRQTLGQGPEFLTYFQNEAQLEKSRLLSDRFSAERPKGSFSTLEIQRTEQGDSAMYLCASSLLGESGEQYFGPGTRLTVT.

The chain employs TRBV27 and TRBJ1-5; D call uncertain. Germline V CDR1 and CDR2: MNHEY, SMNVEV (reference sequence). V was cut by 2 bases and J by 0 bases, with 5 bases left in between. The CDR3 is 14 amino acids. The CDR3 DNA reads as TGTGCCAGCAGTTTAGGACTTAGCAATCAGCCCCAGCATTTT. Protein sequence: CASSLGLSNQPQHF.

J is TRBJ1-2 and V is TRBV2; D uncertain. The ends were cut back, 5 bases at V and 3 bases at J, with 10 bases in the middle. There are 13 residues in the CDR3. Germline V gene lookup returns CDR1 SNHLY and CDR2 FYNNEI. The CDR3, as DNA: TGTGCCAGCAGTCCCTCTTTGGACTATGGCTACACCTTC. It codes for CASSPSLDYGYTF. Variable domain in full (rest from reference TRBV2 and TRBJ1-2): EPEVTQTPSHQVTQMGQEVILRCVPISNHLYFYWYRQILGQKVEFLVSFYNNEISEKSEIFDDQFSVERPDGSNFTLKIRSTKLEDSAMYFCASSPSLDYGYTFGSGTRLTVV.

This clone was observed a handful of times. The rearrangement joins TRBV18 to TRBJ1-1; D call uncertain. The CDR3 spans 16 residues. Germline-derived CDR1 and CDR2 are KGHSH and LQKENI. V was trimmed by 0 bases and J by 1 base, leaving 12 bases between them. The CDR3 nucleotides read TGTGCCAGCTCACCACCGCACTCCCTAGGGAACACTGAAGCTTTCTTT. Translation: CASSPPHSLGNTEAFF.

This chain uses TRBV9 with TRBJ2-3; perhaps TRBD2 as D (6 bases). The CDR3 spans 14 residues. V lost 0 bases, J lost 10 bases, and 15 bases lay in between. CDR1 and CDR2 (germline): SGDLS, YYNGEE. The CDR3: CASSVATSSWAQYF. CDR3 nucleotides: TGTGCCAGCAGCGTAGCTACTAGCTCCTGGGCGCAGTATTTT.

The gene calls are TRBV7-9 and TRBJ2-5; D remains unclear. The V end lost 4 bases, the J end lost 0 bases, and 15 bases lay between the germline ends. CDR3 length equals 16 residues. CDR1 SEHNR and CDR2 FQNEAQ come from the germline V gene (reference sequence). In DNA form, the CDR3 reads TGTGCCAGCAGCTCCCCCATATTTGGCCACCAAGAGACCCAGTACTTC. It yields the protein CASSSPIFGHQETQYF.

This chain uses TRBV5-1 with TRBJ1-5; D may be TRBD1 (6 bases). This CDR3 spans 17 amino acids. The ends were cut back, 4 bases at V and 0 bases at J, with 17 bases in the middle. Per germline, CDR1 SGHRS and CDR2 YFSETQ. The CDR3, as DNA: TGCGCCAGCAGCCCAATACCTGGACAGAATAGCAATCAGCCCCAGCATTTT. It encodes CASSPIPGQNSNQPQHF.

This chain uses TRBV4-2 with TRBJ1-1; D may be TRBD1 (5 bases). Trimming took 0 bases from V and 3 from J, leaving 11 bases between them. CDR3 size: 15 residues. CDR1 is LGHNA, CDR2 YNFKEQ, per germline. For the CDR3, the DNA is TGTGCCAGCAGCCAAGACAAGGGGTTGGACACTGAAGCTTTCTTT. Translation: CASSQDKGLDTEAFF.